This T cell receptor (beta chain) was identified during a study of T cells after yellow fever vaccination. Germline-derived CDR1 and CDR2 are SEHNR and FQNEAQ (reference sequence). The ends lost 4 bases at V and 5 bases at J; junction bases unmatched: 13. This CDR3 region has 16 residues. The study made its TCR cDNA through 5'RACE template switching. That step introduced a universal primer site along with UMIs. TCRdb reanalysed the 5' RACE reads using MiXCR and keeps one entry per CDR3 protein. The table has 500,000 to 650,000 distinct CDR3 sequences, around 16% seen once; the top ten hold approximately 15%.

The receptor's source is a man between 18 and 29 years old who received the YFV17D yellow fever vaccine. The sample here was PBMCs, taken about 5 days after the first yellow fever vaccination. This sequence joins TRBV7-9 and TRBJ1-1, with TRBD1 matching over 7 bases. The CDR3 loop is CASSWEDRSRGTEAFF. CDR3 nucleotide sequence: TGTGCCAGCAGCTGGGAGGACAGGTCCCGAGGAACTGAAGCTTTCTTT.